The rows below give T cell receptor beta chains drawn from one sample of a study of T cells after somatic rescue of genetic block. The assay was immunoSEQ multiplex PCR, and TCRdb's table has in-frame clones only and misses some. The profile shows around 67,000 clones, roughly 88% of them singletons. The material sequenced was peripheral blood mononuclear cells (PBMCs). These receptors all stem from a man aged 30 to 39. Each CDR3 is given with its conserved first and last residue. Fields, in order: clone size, D gene, J gene, V gene, CDR3 DNA, CDR3 protein. D genes are given only for firm matches. Some rows have no size entry. The others give once, few or many, or a class for an expanded clone.

clone_size: .; d_call: TRBD2; j_call: TRBJ2-5; v_call: TRBV25-1; cdr3_nt: TGTGCCAGCAGTTCGAGGCTAGCGGGAGGGCCTGGGGAGACCCAGTACTTC; cdr3_aa: CASSSRLAGGPGETQYF
clone_size: few; d_call: .; j_call: TRBJ1-1; v_call: TRBV5-1; cdr3_nt: TGCGCCAGCAGCCCGGAGCAGGGGAGAACTGAAGCTTTCTTT; cdr3_aa: CASSPEQGRTEAFF
clone_size: .; d_call: TRBD1; j_call: TRBJ2-1; v_call: TRBV4-3; cdr3_nt: TGCGCCAGCAGCCACAGGGGGCGCAAAAATGAGCAGTTCTTC; cdr3_aa: CASSHRGRKNEQFF
clone_size: .; d_call: .; j_call: TRBJ2-7; v_call: TRBV7-9; cdr3_nt: TGTGCCAGCAGCCCCAGTTATCTCTACGAGCAGTACTTC; cdr3_aa: CASSPSYLYEQYF
clone_size: .; d_call: .; j_call: TRBJ2-1; v_call: TRBV11-3; cdr3_nt: TGTGCCAGCAGCCTGGGAATCTACAATGAGCAGTTCTTC; cdr3_aa: CASSLGIYNEQFF
clone_size: once; d_call: TRBD1; j_call: TRBJ2-6; v_call: TRBV6-4; cdr3_nt: TGTGCCAGCAGTGACTCGAACAGGGGTGGGGCCAACGTCCTGACTTTC; cdr3_aa: CASSDSNRGGANVLTF
clone_size: once; d_call: TRBD1; j_call: TRBJ1-2; v_call: TRBV25-1; cdr3_nt: TGTGCCAGCTCCCGTACTACAGGGGGCGCGGACTATGGCTACACCTTC; cdr3_aa: CASSRTTGGADYGYTF
clone_size: .; d_call: TRBD1; j_call: TRBJ2-7; v_call: TRBV18; cdr3_nt: TGTGCCAGCTCACTCCCCTCGGGACAGGGCTACGAGCAGTACTTC; cdr3_aa: CASSLPSGQGYEQYF
clone_size: few; d_call: .; j_call: TRBJ1-1; v_call: TRBV30; cdr3_nt: TGTGCCTGGAGTGTAAGGGGGACTGAAGCTTTCTTT; cdr3_aa: CAWSVRGTEAFF
clone_size: .; d_call: .; j_call: TRBJ1-2; v_call: TRBV2; cdr3_nt: TGTGCCATTTCTCCCATCCAAGGGGTTCGGGGCTATGGCTACACCTTC; cdr3_aa: CAISPIQGVRGYGYTF
clone_size: .; d_call: TRBD2; j_call: TRBJ2-3; v_call: TRBV12-5; cdr3_nt: TGTGCTAGTGGTTTGACCACACTAGCGGGAGCATTGGATACGCAGTATTTT; cdr3_aa: CASGLTTLAGALDTQYF
clone_size: few; d_call: .; j_call: TRBJ2-5; v_call: TRBV5-6; cdr3_nt: TGTGCCAGCAAATTAACCGGAGTTGGAGAGACCCAGTACTTC; cdr3_aa: CASKLTGVGETQYF
clone_size: .; d_call: .; j_call: TRBJ2-7; v_call: TRBV7-3; cdr3_nt: TGTGCCAGCAGCTTAGGGGCCTCCTACGAGCAGTACTTC; cdr3_aa: CASSLGASYEQYF
clone_size: .; d_call: .; j_call: TRBJ2-1; v_call: TRBV7-2; cdr3_nt: TGTGCCAGCAGCCCGAGTGTGGGGGGGCTGAATGAGCAGTTCTTC; cdr3_aa: CASSPSVGGLNEQFF
clone_size: .; d_call: TRBD2; j_call: TRBJ2-1; v_call: TRBV27; cdr3_nt: TGTGCCAGCAGTTTATATAGCGGGAGTAAGGTCGAGCAGTTCTTC; cdr3_aa: CASSLYSGSKVEQFF
clone_size: .; d_call: .; j_call: TRBJ1-2; v_call: TRBV6-5; cdr3_nt: TGTGCCAGCAGTTACTCGAAGGGGAACTATGGCTACACCTTC; cdr3_aa: CASSYSKGNYGYTF
clone_size: .; d_call: TRBD2; j_call: TRBJ2-1; v_call: TRBV10-1; cdr3_nt: TGCGCCAGCAGTGATCCGGTGGAGCGGGGCTACAATGAGCAGTTCTTC; cdr3_aa: CASSDPVERGYNEQFF
clone_size: .; d_call: TRBD1; j_call: TRBJ2-3; v_call: TRBV28; cdr3_nt: TGTGCCAGCAGTCCACCGGGACAGGGGTTTCGTAGCACAGATACGCAGTATTTT; cdr3_aa: CASSPPGQGFRSTDTQYF
clone_size: .; d_call: .; j_call: TRBJ1-5; v_call: TRBV19; cdr3_nt: TGTGCCAGTAGTAGGACACAGGGAATGAAGGGTCAGCCCCAGCATTTT; cdr3_aa: CASSRTQGMKGQPQHF
clone_size: .; d_call: .; j_call: TRBJ1-4; v_call: TRBV5-1; cdr3_nt: TGCGCCAGCAGCTTGGCCGGAGCAGGGCCTGCAACTAATGAAAAACTGTTTTTT; cdr3_aa: CASSLAGAGPATNEKLFF